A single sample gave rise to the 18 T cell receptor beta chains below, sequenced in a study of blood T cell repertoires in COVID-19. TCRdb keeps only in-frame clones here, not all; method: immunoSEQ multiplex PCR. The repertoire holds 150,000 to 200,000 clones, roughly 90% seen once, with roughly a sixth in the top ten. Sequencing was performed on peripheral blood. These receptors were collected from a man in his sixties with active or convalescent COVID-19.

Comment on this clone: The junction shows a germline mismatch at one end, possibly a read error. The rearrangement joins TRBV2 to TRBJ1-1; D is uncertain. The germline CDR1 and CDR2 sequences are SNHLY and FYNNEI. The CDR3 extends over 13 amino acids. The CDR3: CASRIFRNSEAFF. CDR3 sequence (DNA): TGTGCCAGCAGGATTTTTAGGAACAGTGAAGCTTTCTTT.

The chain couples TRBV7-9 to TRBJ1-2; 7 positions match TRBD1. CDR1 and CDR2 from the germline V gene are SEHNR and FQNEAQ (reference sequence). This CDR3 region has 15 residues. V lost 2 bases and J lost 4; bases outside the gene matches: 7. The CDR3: CASSLFIDRVYGYTF. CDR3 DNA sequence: TGTGCCAGCAGCTTATTTATCGACAGGGTCTATGGCTACACCTTC.

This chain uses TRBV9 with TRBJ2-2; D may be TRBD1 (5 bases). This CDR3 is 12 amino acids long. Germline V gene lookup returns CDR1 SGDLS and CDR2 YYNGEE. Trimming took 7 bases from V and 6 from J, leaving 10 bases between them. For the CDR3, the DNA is TGTGCCAGCGGAAGGGGATCCGGGGAGCTGTTTTTT. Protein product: CASGRGSGELFF. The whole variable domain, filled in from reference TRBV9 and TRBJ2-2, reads DSGVTQTPKHLITATGQRVTLRCSPRSGDLSVYWYQQSLDQGLQFLIQYYNGEERAKGNILERFSAQQFPDLHSELNLSSLELGDSALYFCASGRGSGELFFGEGSRLTVL.

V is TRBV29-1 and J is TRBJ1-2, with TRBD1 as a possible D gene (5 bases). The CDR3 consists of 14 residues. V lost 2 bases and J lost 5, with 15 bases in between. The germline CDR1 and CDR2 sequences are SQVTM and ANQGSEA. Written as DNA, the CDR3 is TGCAGCGTTGAAAAGACAGACCTAGTTTATGGCTACACCTTC. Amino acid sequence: CSVEKTDLVYGYTF.

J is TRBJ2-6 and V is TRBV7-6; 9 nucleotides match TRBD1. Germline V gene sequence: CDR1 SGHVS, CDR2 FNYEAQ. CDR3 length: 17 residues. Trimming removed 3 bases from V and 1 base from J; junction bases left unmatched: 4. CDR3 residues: CASSLGQGRSGANVLTF. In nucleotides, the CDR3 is TGTGCCAGCAGCTTGGGACAGGGCCGTTCTGGGGCCAACGTCCTGACTTTC.

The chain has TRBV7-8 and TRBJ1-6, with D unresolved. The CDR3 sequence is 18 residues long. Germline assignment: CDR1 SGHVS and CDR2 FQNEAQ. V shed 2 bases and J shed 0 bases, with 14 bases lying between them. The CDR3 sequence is CASSLSGRSSSYNSPLHF. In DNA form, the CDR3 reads TGTGCCAGCAGCTTAAGTGGCAGGTCGAGCTCCTATAATTCACCCCTCCACTTT.

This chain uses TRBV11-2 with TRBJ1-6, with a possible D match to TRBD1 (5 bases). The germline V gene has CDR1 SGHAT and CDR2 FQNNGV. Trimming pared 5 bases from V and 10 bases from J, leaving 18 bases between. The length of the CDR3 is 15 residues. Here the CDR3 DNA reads TGTGCCAGCAGCCCCTCCGGGGGGAGGGGATCACCCCTCCACTTT. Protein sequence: CASSPSGGRGSPLHF.

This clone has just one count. The CDR3 bases are TGTGCCAGCAGTATCAACAGGGATGGCTACACCTTC. Its protein is CASSINRDGYTF. This chain links TRBV6-5 with TRBJ1-2, with a possible D match to TRBD1 (6 bases). The germline CDR1 and CDR2 sequences are MNHEY and SVGAGI. The CDR3 loop spans 12 amino acids. Trimming took 5 bases from V and 6 from J, leaving 10 bases between them.

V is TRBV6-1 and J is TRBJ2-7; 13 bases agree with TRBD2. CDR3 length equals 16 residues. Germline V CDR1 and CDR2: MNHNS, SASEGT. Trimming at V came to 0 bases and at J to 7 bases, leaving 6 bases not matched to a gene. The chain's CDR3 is CASSEAGLAGAWEQYF. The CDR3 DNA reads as TGTGCCAGCAGTGAAGCCGGACTAGCGGGAGCGTGGGAGCAGTACTTC.

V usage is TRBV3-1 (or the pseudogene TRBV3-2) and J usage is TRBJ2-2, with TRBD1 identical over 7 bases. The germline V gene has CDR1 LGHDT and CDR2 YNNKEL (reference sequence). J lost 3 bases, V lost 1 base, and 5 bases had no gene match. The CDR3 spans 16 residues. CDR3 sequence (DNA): TGTGCCAGCAGCCAAGTGAGGGACAGTTACACCGGGGAGCTGTTTTTT. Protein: CASSQVRDSYTGELFF.

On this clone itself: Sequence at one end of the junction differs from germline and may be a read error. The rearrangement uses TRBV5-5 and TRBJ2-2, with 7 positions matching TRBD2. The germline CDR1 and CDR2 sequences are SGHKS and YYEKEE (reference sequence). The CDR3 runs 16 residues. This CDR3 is CASSLVGQNPWGGLFF. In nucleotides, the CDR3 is TGTGCCAGCAGCTTGGTAGGGCAGAACCCCTGGGGGGGGCTGTTTTTT.

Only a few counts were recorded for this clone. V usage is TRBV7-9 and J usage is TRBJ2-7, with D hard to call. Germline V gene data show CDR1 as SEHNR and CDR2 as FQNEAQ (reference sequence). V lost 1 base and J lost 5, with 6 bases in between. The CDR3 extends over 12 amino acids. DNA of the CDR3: TGTGCCAGCAGCTTAGGTTTCAACGAGCAGTACTTC. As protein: CASSLGFNEQYF.

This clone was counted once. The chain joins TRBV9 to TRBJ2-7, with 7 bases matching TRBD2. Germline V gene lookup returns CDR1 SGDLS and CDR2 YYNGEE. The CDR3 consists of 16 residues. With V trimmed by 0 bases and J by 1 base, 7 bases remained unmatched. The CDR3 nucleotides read TGTGCCAGCAGCGTAGCGGCGGGAGTCGAATCCTACGAGCAGTACTTC. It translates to CASSVAAGVESYEQYF.

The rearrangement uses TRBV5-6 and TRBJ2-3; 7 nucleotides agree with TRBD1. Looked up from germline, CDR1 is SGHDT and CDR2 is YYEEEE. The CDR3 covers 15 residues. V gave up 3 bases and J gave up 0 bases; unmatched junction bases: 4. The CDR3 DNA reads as TGTGCCAGCAGCTCGACAGGGACCAGCACAGATACGCAGTATTTT. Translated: CASSSTGTSTDTQYF.

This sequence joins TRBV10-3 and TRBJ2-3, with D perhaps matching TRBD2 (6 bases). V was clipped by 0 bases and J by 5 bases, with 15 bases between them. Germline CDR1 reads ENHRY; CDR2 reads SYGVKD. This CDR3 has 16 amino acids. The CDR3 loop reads CAISESTAAGKDTQYF. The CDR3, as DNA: TGTGCCATCAGTGAGTCCACGGCGGCGGGGAAAGATACGCAGTATTTT.

The CDR3 region has the DNA TGTGCCAGTGAGGGTGTCGGACCCTACGAGCAGTACTTC. As protein: CASEGVGPYEQYF. This chain connects TRBV6-5 to TRBJ2-7; D might be TRBD2 (5 bases). The V and J ends lost 9 bases and 2 bases respectively, with 14 bases between them. CDR3 length: 13 amino acids. CDR1 and CDR2 (germline): MNHEY, SVGAGI.

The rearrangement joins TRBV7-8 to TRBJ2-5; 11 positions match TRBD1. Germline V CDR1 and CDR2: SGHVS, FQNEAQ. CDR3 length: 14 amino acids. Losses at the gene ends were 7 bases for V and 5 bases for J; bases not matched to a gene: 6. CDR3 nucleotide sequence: TGTGCCAGCATCCGGGGGACAGGGGGTGAGACCCAGTACTTC. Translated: CASIRGTGGETQYF.

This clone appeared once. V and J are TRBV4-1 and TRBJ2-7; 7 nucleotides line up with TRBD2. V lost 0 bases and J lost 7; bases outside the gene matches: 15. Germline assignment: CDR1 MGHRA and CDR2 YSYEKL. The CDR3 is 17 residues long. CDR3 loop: CASSQDLRGGPSREQYF. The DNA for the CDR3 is TGCGCCAGCAGCCAAGATTTGCGCGGGGGACCTTCTCGGGAGCAGTACTTC.